These 20 T cell receptor beta chains were sequenced from one sample in a study of T cells after posttransplantation cyclophosphamide. Cyclophosphamide on days +3 and +4 followed busulfan-fludarabine conditioning and a marrow graft. The assay was immunoSEQ multiplex PCR, and TCRdb's table has in-frame clones only and misses some. The data contain some 10,000 clones, about four fifths of them singletons. The specimen comprised PBMCs, sampled after allogeneic stem cell transplant with posttransplant cyclophosphamide. All receptors derive from a female patient aged 50-59 years who received an allogeneic stem cell transplant from a related donor, was CMV-positive, and had no GVHD. Among the T cells, some may be from the graft donor.

The chain recombines TRBV5-1 with TRBJ2-1, with 14 bases lining up with TRBD2. Germline V gene sequence: CDR1 SGHRS, CDR2 YFSETQ. CDR3 length: 18 amino acids. V gave up 0 bases and J gave up 8 bases; unmatched junction bases: 10. The CDR3 here is CASSLDGTSGGLGDEQFF. Here the CDR3 DNA reads TGCGCCAGCAGCTTGGACGGGACTAGCGGGGGTCTAGGGGATGAGCAGTTCTTC.

V is TRBV9 and J is TRBJ2-3; possible D gene TRBD2, 5 bases. Trimming took off 4 bases at V and 0 bases at J, with 9 bases between the two ends. Germline V gives CDR1 SGDLS, CDR2 YYNGEE. The CDR3 loop spans 14 amino acids. The CDR3 coding sequence is TGTGCCAGCAGCCCTCGGACTAGCACAGATACGCAGTATTTT. As protein: CASSPRTSTDTQYF.

The gene calls are TRBV6-1 and TRBJ2-5; the D gene is possibly TRBD1 (6 bases). The CDR3 consists of 13 residues. V was trimmed by 5 bases and J by 1 base, leaving 8 bases between them. Germline assignment: CDR1 MNHNS and CDR2 SASEGT. The CDR3 here is CASSLQGQETQYF. The DNA of the CDR3 is TGTGCCAGCAGTCTACAGGGCCAAGAGACCCAGTACTTC.

The rearrangement links TRBV28 to TRBJ2-3; TRBD1 matches at 8 bases. Trimming took 8 bases from V and 2 from J; bases not matched to a gene: 6. The CDR3 has 14 residues. CDR1 MDHEN and CDR2 SYDVKM come from the germline V gene. The CDR3 is CASQGAGTTDTQYF. DNA of the CDR3: TGTGCCAGCCAGGGGGCAGGAACCACAGATACGCAGTATTTT.

The J gene is TRBJ2-5, the V gene TRBV19; a possible D gene is TRBD1 (5 bases). CDR1 and CDR2 (germline): LNHDA, SQIVND (reference sequence). The V end was cut by 4 bases, the J end by 4 bases, with 10 bases between. This CDR3 is 13 amino acids long. This CDR3 reads CASSRGPGETQYF. The CDR3 DNA is TGTGCCAGTAGTAGGGGCCCCGGAGAGACCCAGTACTTC.

The rearrangement joins TRBV5-1 to TRBJ2-3, with 10 bases that match TRBD2. J gave up 1 base and V 4 bases, and 3 bases lay outside the gene matches. The CDR3 contains 15 residues. Germline CDR1 and CDR2: SGHRS and YFSETQ. CDR3: CASSESGGGTDTQYF. DNA of the CDR3: TGCGCCAGCAGCGAGAGCGGGGGGGGCACAGATACGCAGTATTTT.

V usage is TRBV14 and J usage is TRBJ1-2; 8 bases match TRBD1. The CDR3 is made up of 17 amino acids. The trim removed 0 bases at V and 6 bases at J, leaving 12 bases unmatched. CDR1 SGHDN and CDR2 FVKESK come from the germline V gene. CDR3 sequence reads: CASSQDLPGGGLDGYTF. CDR3 nucleotides: TGTGCCAGCAGCCAAGATCTTCCAGGGGGCGGCCTGGATGGCTACACCTTC.

The chain combines TRBV19 with TRBJ1-3; D gene ambiguous. Deletions cut 7 bases from V and 0 bases from J, with 10 bases between. This CDR3 has 14 amino acids. CDR1 and CDR2 from the germline V gene are LNHDA and SQIVND (reference sequence). The CDR3 DNA is TGTGCCAGTAAGCAGCGGACCTCTGGAAACACCATATATTTT. It encodes CASKQRTSGNTIYF.

The V gene is TRBV2, the J gene TRBJ2-1, with 9 bases matching TRBD1. Unmatched junction bases numbered 12, after V lost 7 bases and J lost 5 bases. Germline V gene sequence: CDR1 SNHLY, CDR2 FYNNEI. The CDR3 has 16 amino acids. The CDR3 here is CASNPPGTGRDNEQFF. CDR3 coding DNA: TGTGCCAGCAACCCGCCCGGGACAGGGCGGGACAATGAGCAGTTCTTC.

This chain links TRBV21-1 with TRBJ2-7; the table's D gene call, TRBD2, was not cross checked with the DNA. TRBV21-1 represents a pseudogene. This CDR3 is built from 13 residues. The CDR3 DNA sequence: TGTGCCAGCCCAAAGGGAGGGCTCTACGAGCAGTACTTC. This gives the protein CASPKGGLYEQYF.

V is TRBV5-6 and J is TRBJ2-2, with D possibly TRBD1 on 5 matching bases. V was trimmed by 4 bases and J by 6 bases, leaving 10 bases between them. Germline V gene lookup returns CDR1 SGHDT and CDR2 YYEEEE. The CDR3 contains 13 residues. CDR3 protein: CASSRTRAGELFF. The CDR3 region has the DNA TGTGCCAGCAGCAGGACACGAGCCGGGGAGCTGTTTTTT.

The chain couples TRBV28 to TRBJ1-2; D unresolved. The CDR3 loop spans 14 amino acids. The germline V and J ends were trimmed by 4 bases and 6 bases, with 15 bases remaining between them. Germline assignment: CDR1 MDHEN and CDR2 SYDVKM. CDR3: CASSSPFLIHGYTF. CDR3 DNA sequence: TGTGCCAGCAGTTCACCGTTCCTAATTCATGGCTACACCTTC.

This clone was seen just once. J is TRBJ2-5 and V is TRBV20-1; D call uncertain. Germline V CDR1 and CDR2: DFQATT, SNEGSKA (reference sequence). Trimming left V 6 bases short and J 7 bases short, with 9 bases between. The CDR3 is made up of 10 amino acids. CDR3 region: CSALFGTQYF. The CDR3 DNA follows: TGCAGTGCCCTGTTCGGGACCCAGTACTTC.

This clone was found once. The genes are TRBV14 and TRBJ2-6; D may be TRBD1 (6 bases). Trimming removed 0 bases at V and 1 base at J, with 10 bases between. CDR3 length: 17 residues. Germline V CDR1 and CDR2: SGHDN, FVKESK. The CDR3 sequence: CASSQEPTGSGANVLTF. CDR3 sequence (DNA): TGTGCCAGCAGCCAAGAACCAACAGGGTCTGGGGCCAACGTCCTGACTTTC.

The V call is TRBV28, the J call TRBJ2-3; D perhaps matches TRBD2 (5 bases). In germline, CDR1 is MDHEN, CDR2 SYDVKM. With 2 bases removed from V and 6 bases from J, the gap between germline ends came to 12 bases. The CDR3 extends over 14 amino acids. The CDR3 DNA follows: TGTGCCAGCAGTTTACCGGGATATAGGGATACGCAGTATTTT. It encodes CASSLPGYRDTQYF.

The J gene is TRBJ2-1, the V gene TRBV27; 8 bases line up with TRBD2. Germline CDR1 MNHEY, CDR2 SMNVEV (reference sequence). The CDR3 contains 13 residues. The trim removed 6 bases at V and 8 bases at J, leaving 6 bases unmatched. In DNA form, the CDR3 reads TGTGCCAGCAGAAGCGGGGGATTCTATGAGCAGTTCTTC. It specifies CASRSGGFYEQFF.

The J gene is TRBJ2-1, the V gene TRBV9; 8 bases map to TRBD1. V dropped 4 bases and J dropped 8; count of bases not matched to a gene: 11. There are 15 residues in the CDR3. Looked up from germline, CDR1 is SGDLS and CDR2 is YYNGEE. In DNA, the CDR3 is TGTGCCAGCAGCCTAGGACAGGGACCGCGCTATGAGCAGTTCTTC. Translating it yields CASSLGQGPRYEQFF.

This clone came up once. V is TRBV6-1 and J is TRBJ2-5; 8 positions match TRBD1. There are 13 residues in the CDR3. With V trimmed by 10 bases and J by 5 bases, 9 bases remained unmatched. Per the germline V gene, CDR1 is MNHNS and CDR2 is SASEGT. Written as DNA, the CDR3 is TGTGCCATGAGACAGGGGACGGGTGAGACCCAGTACTTC. This codes for CAMRQGTGETQYF.

V usage is TRBV7-3 and J usage is TRBJ2-3; 10 bases are a match to TRBD2. There are 15 residues in the CDR3. Germline V gives CDR1 SGHTA, CDR2 FQGTGA. Unmatched junction bases numbered 2, after V lost 3 bases and J lost 2 bases. CDR3 nucleotides: TGTGCCAGCAGCTTTAGCGGGGGGCACACAGATACGCAGTATTTT. It encodes CASSFSGGHTDTQYF.

The gene calls are TRBV6-5 and TRBJ2-7; tentatively, D is TRBD1 (5 bases). Deletions cut 3 bases from V and 4 bases from J, with 10 bases between. Germline CDR1 is MNHEY and CDR2 is SVGAGI. This CDR3 is 13 amino acids long. CDR3 amino acids: CASSYGAMYEQYF. Written as DNA, the CDR3 is TGTGCCAGCAGTTATGGGGCGATGTACGAGCAGTACTTC.